This T cell receptor delta chain was sequenced for a study of gamma-delta T cells after stem cell transplantation. TCRdb re-called the RT-PCR reads using CATT. The sample yields 2,100 or so delta-chain clones, 3% to 3.5% seen once. Germline V CDR1 and CDR2: GEAIGNYY, EKD. The CDR3 has 19 amino acids. This clone was seen only a few times. A read error likely explains this, since a far larger clone differs by one base. This same CDR3 is encoded by further DNA sequences in the sample. The sequence derives from a human donor. It is not recorded whose cells these are; they may come from a transplant donor. The chain links TRDV2 to TRDJ1; 9 bases fit TRDD3. The specimen was gamma-delta T cells. This chain's CDR3 is CACDTLLGDPTLLTDKLIF. CDR3 in DNA: TGCGCCTGTGACACTCTACTGGGGGACCCGACCCTGCTCACCGATAAACTCATCTTT.